The 32 T cell receptor beta chains in this list originate from one sample, sequenced in a study of cytomegalovirus exposure and HLA in healthy donors. Generated by immunoSEQ multiplex PCR, the TCRdb table keeps only in-frame clones and is missing some. The top ten clones hold about 6% of a sample with under 200,000 clones, roughly 90% of them seen once. Sequencing was performed on PBMCs. The receptors stem from a woman under 40 in good health and CMV-seronegative.

The chain employs TRBV5-1 and TRBJ1-2, with D hard to call. This CDR3 region has 13 residues. V was shortened by 1 base and J by 4 bases, with 8 bases between the two germline ends. CDR1 is SGHRS and CDR2 is YFSETQ in the germline V gene. CDR3 region: CASSLLPSYGYTF. The DNA of the CDR3 is TGCGCCAGCAGCTTGCTTCCGAGCTATGGCTACACCTTC.

The chain uses TRBV11-2 and TRBJ1-1, with no clear D. The germline gives CDR1 SGHAT, CDR2 FQNNGV. Trimming took 6 bases from V and 0 from J, leaving 20 bases between them. The CDR3 loop spans 17 amino acids. The CDR3 sequence: CASRRRTSTLMNTEAFF. CDR3 DNA sequence: TGTGCCAGCAGGAGACGGACCTCAACCCTCATGAACACTGAAGCTTTCTTT.

This clone turned up a few times. The chain joins TRBV9 to TRBJ1-4; 7 nucleotides match TRBD1. V lost 4 bases and J lost 6; bases outside the gene matches: 9. This CDR3 contains 15 residues. CDR1 is SGDLS and CDR2 is YYNGEE in the germline V gene. DNA for the CDR3: TGTGCCAGCAGCATACGACAGGGTCAGGATGAAAAACTGTTTTTT. This sequence encodes CASSIRQGQDEKLFF.

The chain uses TRBV4-1 and TRBJ2-4; tentative D call: TRBD2 (6 bases). Per germline, CDR1 MGHRA and CDR2 YSYEKL. Trimming took off 0 bases at V and 0 bases at J, with 9 bases between the two ends. The length of the CDR3 is 16 residues. CDR3 bases: TGCGCCAGCAGCCAAGATGGGGGACTAGCCAAAAACATTCAGTACTTC. This gives the protein CASSQDGGLAKNIQYF.

This clone occurred once. The chain recombines TRBV2 with TRBJ2-5, with D perhaps matching TRBD1 (7 bases). The CDR3 spans 15 residues. V lost 3 bases and J lost 2, with 13 bases in between. In germline, CDR1 is SNHLY, CDR2 FYNNEI. Written as DNA, the CDR3 is TGTGCCAGCAGTGAGAGCAGGGGGGAACAAGAGACCCAGTACTTC. The encoded protein is CASSESRGEQETQYF.

The rearrangement joins TRBV7-2 to TRBJ1-6; D remains ambiguous. The V gene lost 1 base and the J gene lost 9 bases, with 10 bases spanning the gap. The CDR3 is 14 amino acids. Germline assignment: CDR1 SGHTA and CDR2 FQGNSA. CDR3: CASSLDLKGSPLHF. CDR3 coding DNA: TGTGCCAGCAGCTTAGATCTAAAGGGTTCACCCCTCCACTTT.

The chain carries TRBV7-6 and TRBJ1-1; maybe TRBD1 (5 bases). The CDR3 contains 17 residues. Trimming left V 1 base short and J 1 base short, with 16 bases between. Germline-derived CDR1 and CDR2 are SGHVS and FNYEAQ. CDR3 loop: CASSLVDLGAQNTEAFF. CDR3 in DNA: TGTGCCAGCAGCTTAGTAGATCTCGGGGCCCAGAACACTGAAGCTTTCTTT.

The J gene is TRBJ1-5, the V gene TRBV4-3; no clear D. With 4 bases removed from V and 0 bases from J, the gap between germline ends came to 10 bases. The CDR3 length is 15 residues. Germline V lookup: CDR1 LGHNA, CDR2 YSLEER. The CDR3 loop reads CASSLRRVSNQPQHF. The CDR3 region has the DNA TGCGCCAGCAGCCTAAGGCGGGTTAGCAATCAGCCCCAGCATTTT.

The rearrangement links TRBV7-9 to TRBJ2-7, with D possibly matching TRBD1 (6 bases). The germline gives CDR1 SEHNR, CDR2 FQNEAQ (reference sequence). Trimming left V 5 bases short and J 2 bases short, with 13 bases between. The CDR3 sequence is 14 residues long. This CDR3 is CASSPRDITYEQYF. As DNA, the CDR3 is TGTGCCAGCAGCCCAAGGGACATCACCTACGAGCAGTACTTC.

This clone was recorded a few times. The CDR3 region is CASSDRGGGASNSPLHF. In DNA, the CDR3 is TGTGCCAGCAGTGATCGGGGAGGGGGCGCTTCTAATTCACCCCTCCACTTT. The chain couples TRBV2 to TRBJ1-6; 7 bases agree with TRBD1. With 3 bases clipped from V and 6 bases from J, the junction kept 11 bases outside the gene matches. Germline V CDR1 and CDR2: SNHLY, FYNNEI. The CDR3 runs 17 residues. The full variable domain, rest sourced from reference TRBV2 and TRBJ1-6, is EPEVTQTPSHQVTQMGQEVILRCVPISNHLYFYWYRQILGQKVEFLVSFYNNEISEKSEIFDDQFSVERPDGSNFTLKIRSTKLEDSAMYFCASSDRGGGASNSPLHFGNGTRLTVT.

The rearrangement links TRBV2 to TRBJ1-2; 10 nucleotides match TRBD1. CDR1 is SNHLY, CDR2 FYNNEI, per germline. The trim removed 5 bases at V and 8 bases at J, leaving 8 bases unmatched. CDR3 length: 14 residues. CDR3 loop: CASSTGTGAYGYTF. The CDR3 DNA is TGTGCCAGCAGTACCGGGACAGGGGCCTACGGCTACACCTTC.

The chain recombines TRBV2 with TRBJ1-4; D is unclear. Trimming left V 3 bases short and J 9 bases short, with 11 bases between. Germline loops: CDR1 SNHLY, CDR2 FYNNEI. This CDR3 has 13 amino acids. DNA for the CDR3: TGTGCCAGCAGTGAGGGTCCGACGAAAAAACTGTTTTTT. Its translation: CASSEGPTKKLFF.

This clone is medium-sized within its sample. The J gene is TRBJ2-1, the V gene TRBV4-3; D may be TRBD2 (6 bases). The V gene lost 0 bases and the J gene lost 1 base, with 10 bases spanning the gap. This CDR3 is built from 16 residues. Germline-derived CDR1 and CDR2 are LGHNA and YSLEER. DNA for the CDR3: TGCGCCAGCAGCCAAGAAACGGCGGGATCCTACAATGAGCAGTTCTTC. It encodes CASSQETAGSYNEQFF.

The rearrangement joins TRBV5-1 to TRBJ1-3; unclear D gene. Trimming left V 2 bases short and J 4 bases short, with 10 bases between. This CDR3 is 14 amino acids long. Germline V gene sequence: CDR1 SGHRS, CDR2 YFSETQ. The CDR3 protein is CASSFGQAGNTIYF. The CDR3 bases are TGCGCCAGCAGCTTTGGCCAGGCGGGAAACACCATATATTTT.

The chain has TRBV4-3 and TRBJ2-5; the D is unclear. V was shortened by 4 bases and J by 4 bases, with 10 bases between the two germline ends. CDR1 LGHNA and CDR2 YSLEER come from the germline V gene. This CDR3 contains 13 residues. CDR3 coding DNA: TGCGCCAGCAGCCTTCTGACCGGAGAGACCCAGTACTTC. It specifies CASSLLTGETQYF.

The rearrangement joins TRBV13 to TRBJ2-5; D is possibly TRBD2 (5 bases). The CDR3 is 14 amino acids. V lost 5 bases and J lost 3, with 13 bases in between. Germline V gives CDR1 PRHDT, CDR2 FYEKMQ (reference sequence). The CDR3 is CASSPRAAEETQYF. The CDR3 coding sequence is TGTGCCAGCAGCCCGCGGGCAGCCGAAGAGACCCAGTACTTC.

This chain joins TRBV7-9 and TRBJ1-5; possible D gene TRBD1, 6 bases. CDR3 length: 13 residues. Trimming removed 5 bases from V and 6 bases from J, with 11 bases in between. Germline V gene sequence: CDR1 SEHNR, CDR2 FQNEAQ (reference sequence). CDR3 sequence reads: CASSVNRAQPQHF. In nucleotides, the CDR3 is TGTGCCAGCAGCGTTAACAGGGCTCAGCCCCAGCATTTT.

The rearrangement joins TRBV6-5 to TRBJ2-2, with D maybe TRBD2 (5 bases). V lost 0 bases, J lost 3 bases, and 8 bases lay in between. Germline loops: CDR1 MNHEY, CDR2 SVGAGI. The CDR3 spans 15 residues. CDR3 DNA sequence: TGTGCCAGCAGTTACTCGAGAGGGTACACCGGGGAGCTGTTTTTT. Translated: CASSYSRGYTGELFF.

The V call is TRBV7-3, the J call TRBJ2-1, with a tentative D call TRBD1 (5 bases). In germline, CDR1 is SGHTA, CDR2 FQGTGA. Between the trimmed V and J ends, which lost 5 bases and 9 bases, there was a span of 14 bases. This CDR3 spans 13 amino acids. The CDR3 nucleotides read TGTGCCAGCAGCCCCCACGTAGGGGTTGAGCAGTTCTTC. It yields the protein CASSPHVGVEQFF.

The V call is TRBV5-1, the J call TRBJ2-6, with a tentative D call TRBD1 (5 bases). The V gene lost 4 bases and the J gene lost 7 bases, with 12 bases spanning the gap. CDR3 length: 14 residues. The V gene's germline CDR1 is SGHRS and CDR2 YFSETQ. Written as DNA, the CDR3 is TGCGCCAGCAGCCCAGGGTTTGAAGCCAACGTCCTGACTTTC. Its translation: CASSPGFEANVLTF. The complete variable domain, with remaining parts taken from reference TRBV5-1 and TRBJ2-6, reads KAGVTQTPRYLIKTRGQQVTLSCSPISGHRSVSWYQQTPGQGLQFLFEYFSETQRNKGNFPGRFSGRQFSNSRSEMNVSTLELGDSALYLCASSPGFEANVLTFGAGSRLTVL.

V and J are TRBV20-1 and TRBJ1-2; no clear D gene. V was pared by 5 bases and J by 7 bases, with 11 bases between. The CDR3 sequence is 11 residues long. Germline values: CDR1 DFQATT, CDR2 SNEGSKA (reference sequence). The CDR3 DNA sequence: TGCAGTGCTCCGTCCTTTAGTGGCTACACCTTC. Its protein is CSAPSFSGYTF.

The V and J genes are TRBV4-1 and TRBJ1-1, with D perhaps TRBD1 (5 bases). V was cut by 0 bases and J by 6 bases, with 8 bases left in between. CDR1 is MGHRA, CDR2 YSYEKL, per germline. The CDR3 is made up of 13 amino acids. CDR3 protein: CASSQDGGAEAFF. The CDR3 region has the DNA TGCGCCAGCAGCCAAGATGGGGGAGCTGAAGCTTTCTTT.

CDR3 amino acids: CASSHPSGPGEETQYF. In DNA form, the CDR3 reads TGTGCCAGCAGCCATCCCTCTGGACCGGGAGAGGAGACCCAGTACTTC. The chain has TRBV5-4 and TRBJ2-5; D is possibly TRBD2 (6 bases). The length of the CDR3 is 16 residues. Germline V gene sequence: CDR1 SGHNT, CDR2 YYREEE (reference sequence). V lost 4 bases and J 5 bases, leaving 21 bases between the germline ends.

The chain has TRBV19 and TRBJ2-7; perhaps TRBD2 as D (5 bases). Trimming took off 5 bases at V and 3 bases at J, with 20 bases between the two ends. CDR3 length: 16 amino acids. Germline V gene lookup returns CDR1 LNHDA and CDR2 SQIVND (reference sequence). This chain's CDR3 is CASSVGLGSASYEQYF. The CDR3 bases are TGTGCCAGTAGTGTCGGACTCGGTAGCGCGAGCTACGAGCAGTACTTC.

The rearrangement joins TRBV19 to TRBJ2-1, with a tentative D call TRBD2 (7 bases). This CDR3 has 15 amino acids. The V gene's germline CDR1 is LNHDA and CDR2 SQIVND (reference sequence). The V and J ends lost 5 bases and 7 bases respectively, with 18 bases between them. In DNA form, the CDR3 reads TGTGCCAGTAGTGCGACGGGGGGCCTTCTAAATGAGCAGTTCTTC. Its protein is CASSATGGLLNEQFF.

The gene calls are TRBV7-9 and TRBJ1-2; D is undetermined. The CDR3 has 13 residues. CDR1 and CDR2 from the germline V gene are SEHNR and FQNEAQ (reference sequence). V lost 3 bases and J lost 8, with 13 bases in between. For the CDR3, the DNA is TGTGCCAGCAGCTTGTCAGGAGATGGGGGCTACACCTTC. Translating gives CASSLSGDGGYTF.

The chain uses TRBV7-9 and TRBJ1-1; no reliable D call. Germline assignment: CDR1 SEHNR and CDR2 FQNEAQ (reference sequence). This CDR3 is 13 amino acids long. The ends were cut back, 3 bases at V and 4 bases at J, with 9 bases in the middle. This CDR3 reads CASSLGFGTEAFF. CDR3 coding DNA: TGTGCCAGCAGCTTGGGTTTCGGCACTGAAGCTTTCTTT.

The chain carries TRBV5-4 and TRBJ1-3; D uncertain. The germline gives CDR1 SGHNT, CDR2 YYREEE (reference sequence). V lost 3 bases and J lost 1, with 8 bases in between. This CDR3 is built from 14 residues. Written as DNA, the CDR3 is TGTGCCAGCAGCTCTGGGGTGTCTGGAAACACCATATATTTT. Its protein is CASSSGVSGNTIYF.

J is TRBJ1-3 and V is TRBV10-3, with 8 nucleotides matching TRBD1. V shed 4 bases and J 8 bases; nucleotides not matched to a gene: 1. The CDR3 covers 12 residues. Germline-derived CDR1 and CDR2 are ENHRY and SYGVKD. The CDR3 sequence: CAISATGDTIYF. The CDR3 DNA follows: TGTGCCATCAGTGCGACAGGGGACACCATATATTTT.

CDR3 DNA sequence: TGTGCCTGGAGTGGGGGACAGGGTTTTGGTCAGCCCCAGCATTTT. Its protein is CAWSGGQGFGQPQHF. The chain recombines TRBV30 with TRBJ1-5; TRBD1 matches at 9 bases. V shed 1 base and J 6 bases; nucleotides not matched to a gene: 7. Germline lookup yields CDR1 GTSNPN and CDR2 SVGIG (reference sequence). This CDR3 region has 15 residues.

This clone was observed once. The chain has TRBV4-3 and TRBJ2-1, with TRBD2 identical over 7 bases. Looked up from germline, CDR1 is LGHNA and CDR2 is YSLEER. With V trimmed by 4 bases and J by 5 bases, 17 bases remained unmatched. The CDR3 extends over 18 amino acids. CDR3 protein: CASSLRLGEGQSDNEQFF. The CDR3 nucleotides are TGCGCCAGCAGCCTACGTCTGGGGGAGGGCCAGTCCGACAATGAGCAGTTCTTC.

This chain joins TRBV7-3 and TRBJ2-3, with D perhaps matching TRBD2 (6 bases). V was pared by 0 bases and J by 0 bases, with 7 bases between. There are 15 residues in the CDR3. The germline V gene has CDR1 SGHTA and CDR2 FQGTGA. CDR3 sequence: CASSLTGGSTDTQYF. DNA of the CDR3: TGTGCCAGCAGCTTAACGGGGGGTAGCACAGATACGCAGTATTTT. The full variable domain, rest sourced from reference TRBV7-3 and TRBJ2-3, is GAGVSQTPSNKVTEKGKYVELRCDPISGHTALYWYRQSLGQGPEFLIYFQGTGAADDSGLPNDRFFAVRPEGSVSTLKIQRTERGDSAVYLCASSLTGGSTDTQYFGPGTRLTVL.